These T cell receptor beta chains were read from a single sample in a study of beta chain features in type 1 diabetes. The table came from immunoSEQ multiplex PCR; TCRdb's copy has only in-frame clones and leaves some out. The data contain fewer than 650,000 clones, 15% to 17% of them singletons. What was sequenced was naive CD4+ T cells from blood. The source of these receptors is a man younger than 35 in good health. CDR3s include the opening cysteine and the closing phenylalanine or tryptophan. The order of the fields is CDR3 protein, V gene, J gene, clone size. Clone sizes are given selectively: once, few, many, or a class where the clone is expanded.

CDR3 protein: CASSGGIKDTEAFF
V gene: TRBV9
J gene: TRBJ1-1
clone size: few

CDR3 protein: CASSSYLQSSGNTIYF
V gene: TRBV6-6
J gene: TRBJ1-3
clone size: few

CDR3 protein: CASSSNTGGTEAFF
V gene: TRBV7-3
J gene: TRBJ1-1
clone size: NA

CDR3 protein: CSASEVLAFF
V gene: TRBV20-1
J gene: TRBJ1-1
clone size: few

CDR3 protein: CASSADQETQYF
V gene: TRBV7-3
J gene: TRBJ2-5
clone size: few

CDR3 protein: CASSPLGSSIYGYTF
V gene: TRBV6-1
J gene: TRBJ1-2
clone size: few

CDR3 protein: CASSAGTGSPSGANVLTF
V gene: TRBV28
J gene: TRBJ2-6
clone size: NA

CDR3 protein: CASSPGQGPSEKLFF
V gene: TRBV5-1
J gene: TRBJ1-4
clone size: few

CDR3 protein: CASSLISVSRFGEQYF
V gene: TRBV7-2
J gene: TRBJ2-7
clone size: few

CDR3 protein: CASSGEVNEQFF
V gene: TRBV2
J gene: TRBJ2-1
clone size: NA

CDR3 protein: CASSEVTGAEQYF
V gene: TRBV6-1
J gene: TRBJ2-7
clone size: few

CDR3 protein: CASTPGGYNEQFF
V gene: TRBV28
J gene: TRBJ2-1
clone size: few

CDR3 protein: CATAPGMDSPLHF
V gene: TRBV6-5
J gene: TRBJ1-6
clone size: few

CDR3 protein: CASSPPFLLAGALYTGELFF
V gene: TRBV18
J gene: TRBJ2-2
clone size: NA

CDR3 protein: CASSHSLGWGYSNQPQHF
V gene: TRBV28
J gene: TRBJ1-5
clone size: NA

CDR3 protein: CASSFRKTGRISHEQFF
V gene: TRBV28
J gene: TRBJ2-1
clone size: few

CDR3 protein: CAIRGRDSGTDTQYF
V gene: TRBV10-3
J gene: TRBJ2-3
clone size: NA

CDR3 protein: CAISGPGERKLFF
V gene: TRBV10-3
J gene: TRBJ1-4
clone size: NA

CDR3 protein: CASSLDFRVYEQYF
V gene: TRBV28
J gene: TRBJ2-7
clone size: NA

CDR3 protein: CAWSVGLGTQYF
V gene: TRBV30
J gene: TRBJ2-5
clone size: few

CDR3 protein: CASSLEMVRATDTQYF
V gene: TRBV11-2
J gene: TRBJ2-3
clone size: NA

CDR3 protein: CASSLDGRRYEQYF
V gene: TRBV5-1
J gene: TRBJ2-7
clone size: NA

CDR3 protein: CASSVTRTGANEQFF
V gene: TRBV9
J gene: TRBJ2-1
clone size: NA

CDR3 protein: CASSPTSGSQNIQYF
V gene: TRBV5-4
J gene: TRBJ2-4
clone size: many

CDR3 protein: CASSALAGDTQYF
V gene: TRBV2
J gene: TRBJ2-3
clone size: NA

CDR3 protein: CATSRSPGQNNEQFF
V gene: TRBV15
J gene: TRBJ2-1
clone size: few

CDR3 protein: CASSGTGNNSPLHF
V gene: TRBV5-1
J gene: TRBJ1-6
clone size: NA

CDR3 protein: CASSLPGTGGNNEQFF
V gene: TRBV5-6
J gene: TRBJ2-1
clone size: NA